This T cell receptor beta chain comes out of a study of blood T cell repertoires in COVID-19. Study details: The United States, Italy and Spain supplied acute and convalescent COVID-19 samples.

This CDR3 region has 15 residues. V dropped 3 bases and J dropped 1; count of bases not matched to a gene: 3. Germline V lookup: CDR1 MNHNS, CDR2 SASEGT. The assay was immunoSEQ multiplex PCR, and TCRdb's table has in-frame clones only and misses some. The table lists roughly 220,000 clones, around 90% of them singletons. Those enrolled, adults aged roughly 18 to 95 years, came from 24 US areas. This clonotype was sampled from a man aged 25-45 years who had been exposed to COVID-19. J is TRBJ2-7 and V is TRBV6-1; 10 bases are shared with TRBD2. What was sequenced was PBMCs or T cells enriched from blood (not recorded which). The CDR3 protein is CASSDLAGGSYEQYF. The CDR3 nucleotides are TGTGCCAGCAGTGATTTAGCGGGGGGTTCCTACGAGCAGTACTTC.